Each of the 30 T cell receptor beta chains below was sequenced from the same sample in a study of blood T cell repertoires in COVID-19. The data were produced by immunoSEQ multiplex PCR, yet TCRdb's version contains in-frame clones alone and is incomplete. The repertoire holds about half a million clones, 89% seen once, with about 0.91% in the top ten. What was sequenced was peripheral blood. These receptors were collected from a man aged 18-30 years with COVID-19, enrolled during active disease.

This chain links TRBV12-3 or TRBV12-4 with TRBJ2-7, with TRBD2 matching 7 bases. The J segment lost 3 bases and the V segment lost 2 bases, leaving 1 base of the junction unmatched. This CDR3 region has 13 residues. CDR3 loop: CASSLWEGYEQYF. CDR3 DNA: TGTGCCAGCAGTTTATGGGAGGGCTACGAGCAGTACTTC.

The chain joins TRBV13 to TRBJ1-3; possibly TRBD1 for D (5 bases). V lost 6 bases and J 9 bases, leaving 15 bases between the germline ends. Germline V lookup: CDR1 PRHDT, CDR2 FYEKMQ (reference sequence). The CDR3 is made up of 13 amino acids. CDR3 DNA sequence: TGTGCCAGCAGGGCGGGACCAGCGGTCACCATATATTTT. Protein sequence: CASRAGPAVTIYF.

The J gene is TRBJ2-5, the V gene TRBV18, with 13 bases that match TRBD2. Germline values: CDR1 KGHSH, CDR2 LQKENI. J lost 2 bases, V lost 1 base, and 7 bases had no gene match. This CDR3 contains 18 residues. CDR3 in amino acids: CASSPRPTSGGLQETQYF. In nucleotides, the CDR3 is TGTGCCAGCTCACCACGCCCGACTAGCGGGGGGCTTCAAGAGACCCAGTACTTC.

There are a few counts of this clone. This chain uses TRBV29-1 with TRBJ1-2, with TRBD1 matching 9 bases. Germline assignment: CDR1 SQVTM and CDR2 ANQGSEA. Germline trimming cut 3 bases from V and 6 bases from J; bases unmatched to any gene: 5. There are 13 residues in the CDR3. CDR3 in DNA: TGCAGCGTTGACGAGACAGGGGGGGATGGCTACACCTTC. Amino acids: CSVDETGGDGYTF.

The chain uses TRBV7-8 and TRBJ1-2, with 11 bases fitting TRBD1. Trimming cost V 1 base and J 3 bases; bases outside gene matches: 10. CDR3 length: 18 amino acids. Looked up from germline, CDR1 is SGHVS and CDR2 is FQNEAQ. For the CDR3, the DNA is TGTGCCAGCAGCTTAGGTCAGGACAGGGGGCGGACCTACTATGGCTACACCTTC. Translating gives CASSLGQDRGRTYYGYTF.

The V and J genes are TRBV24-1 and TRBJ2-5; D gene ambiguous. Trimming shortened V by 5 bases and J by 4 bases, and 7 bases separated the two germline ends. Germline V CDR1 and CDR2: KGHDR, SFDVKD. There are 12 residues in the CDR3. CDR3: CATSGSPETQYF. In DNA form, the CDR3 reads TGTGCCACCAGTGGGAGCCCAGAGACCCAGTACTTC.

This sequence joins TRBV18 and TRBJ2-5; 11 bases line up with TRBD2. CDR1 and CDR2 (germline): KGHSH, LQKENI. With V trimmed by 0 bases and J by 2 bases, 5 bases remained unmatched. The CDR3 has 17 amino acids. The CDR3 is CASSPPGGLAVQETQYF. In nucleotides, the CDR3 is TGTGCCAGCTCACCACCGGGGGGACTAGCGGTTCAAGAGACCCAGTACTTC.

This clone showed up just once. CDR3 in amino acids: CASSYGVGGNQPQHF. CDR3 DNA: TGTGCCAGCAGCTACGGGGTAGGGGGAAACCAGCCCCAGCATTTT. The rearrangement uses TRBV7-8 and TRBJ1-5; D may be TRBD1 (6 bases). The CDR3 length is 15 residues. Looked up from germline, CDR1 is SGHVS and CDR2 is FQNEAQ. Trimming removed 4 bases from V and 7 bases from J, with 17 bases in between.

The chain couples TRBV11-2 to TRBJ1-3; D may be TRBD1 (5 bases). Trimming cost V 3 bases and J 1 base, with 10 bases left between them. The length of the CDR3 is 15 residues. Germline assignment: CDR1 SGHAT and CDR2 FQNNGV. Here the CDR3 reads CASSLGGRSGNTIYF. For the CDR3, the DNA is TGTGCCAGCAGCTTGGGGGGACGGTCTGGAAACACCATATATTTT.

The chain employs TRBV27 and TRBJ2-7; D remains unclear. V was trimmed by 8 bases and J by 3 bases, leaving 14 bases between them. Germline lookup yields CDR1 MNHEY and CDR2 SMNVEV (reference sequence). CDR3 length: 13 amino acids. This CDR3 reads CASGLSADYEQYF. CDR3 sequence (DNA): TGTGCCAGCGGTCTTTCTGCAGACTACGAGCAGTACTTC.

In its sample, this clone was seen once. The chain employs TRBV13 and TRBJ2-1; no firm D call. CDR3 length: 13 residues. Trimming shortened V by 0 bases and J by 8 bases, and 8 bases separated the two germline ends. Germline CDR1 PRHDT, CDR2 FYEKMQ (reference sequence). CDR3 in amino acids: CASSLGSRDEQFF. In nucleotides, the CDR3 is TGTGCCAGCAGCTTAGGCTCCCGTGATGAGCAGTTCTTC.

The chain recombines TRBV19 with TRBJ2-1; 8 bases align to TRBD2. CDR1 is LNHDA and CDR2 is SQIVND in the germline V gene (reference sequence). CDR3 length: 16 amino acids. V shed 6 bases and J 3 bases; nucleotides not matched to a gene: 10. The chain's CDR3 is CASRAGTSGGYNEQFF. The CDR3 bases are TGTGCCAGTAGGGCCGGGACTAGTGGGGGCTACAATGAGCAGTTCTTC.

The chain employs TRBV24-1 and TRBJ1-5, with TRBD1 matching 7 bases. The CDR3 is 16 amino acids. With V trimmed by 3 bases and J by 3 bases, 7 bases remained unmatched. Looked up from germline, CDR1 is KGHDR and CDR2 is SFDVKD. CDR3 sequence (DNA): TGTGCCACCAGTGATGGTCGACAGGGTTACAATCAGCCCCAGCATTTT. This sequence encodes CATSDGRQGYNQPQHF.

The chain couples TRBV5-6 to TRBJ2-7, with D uncertain. V was clipped by 2 bases and J by 7 bases, with 13 bases between them. The CDR3 is made up of 13 amino acids. CDR1 SGHDT and CDR2 YYEEEE come from the germline V gene. The CDR3 DNA reads as TGTGCCAGCAGCTTTAGCTCTGGCTTTGAGCAGTACTTC. Residues: CASSFSSGFEQYF. The full variable domain, its missing parts supplied by reference TRBV5-6 and TRBJ2-7, is DAGVTQSPTHLIKTRGQQVTLRCSPKSGHDTVSWYQQALGQGPQFIFQYYEEEERQRGNFPDRFSGHQFPNYSSELNVNALLLGDSALYLCASSFSSGFEQYFGPGTRLTVT.

The rearrangement uses TRBV7-9 and TRBJ1-2; 7 nucleotides line up with TRBD1. Per the germline V gene, CDR1 is SEHNR and CDR2 is FQNEAQ (reference sequence). The CDR3 is 15 amino acids. The ends lost 1 base at V and 2 bases at J; junction bases unmatched: 4. The DNA for the CDR3 is TGTGCCAGCAGCTTAGGATGGACAGGCAACTATGGCTACACCTTC. Encoded protein: CASSLGWTGNYGYTF. Combining the CDR3 with reference TRBV7-9 and TRBJ1-2 gives the whole variable domain DTGVSQNPRHKITKRGQNVTFRCDPISEHNRLYWYRQTLGQGPEFLTYFQNEAQLEKSRLLSDRFSAERPKGSFSTLEIQRTEQGDSAMYLCASSLGWTGNYGYTFGSGTRLTVV.

The V gene is TRBV28, the J gene TRBJ2-3, with D possibly matching TRBD2 (6 bases). V lost 6 bases and J 7 bases, leaving 23 bases between the germline ends. CDR3 length: 16 amino acids. The germline CDR1 and CDR2 sequences are MDHEN and SYDVKM. DNA of the CDR3: TGTGCCAGCAGCTTACCCAAGTACCGGGACTTAAATACGCAGTATTTT. Its protein is CASSLPKYRDLNTQYF.

This clone was recorded only once. The chain combines TRBV5-8 with TRBJ2-3; 12 positions match TRBD2. The V and J ends lost 0 bases and 2 bases, in that order; junction bases with no gene match: 4. The CDR3 extends over 17 amino acids. The germline V gene encodes CDR1 SGHTS and CDR2 YDEGEE. CDR3 nucleotide sequence: TGTGCCAGCAGCTTGGCCGGACTAGCGGGACCCACAGATACGCAGTATTTT. This codes for CASSLAGLAGPTDTQYF. The variable domain in full, with the rest retrieved from reference TRBV5-8 and TRBJ2-3, is EAGVTQSPTHLIKTRGQQATLRCSPISGHTSVYWYQQALGLGLQFLLWYDEGEERNRGNFPPRFSGRQFPNYSSELNVNALELEDSALYLCASSLAGLAGPTDTQYFGPGTRLTVL.

A single count supports this clone. The chain is built from TRBV2 and TRBJ2-2; possible D gene TRBD2, 6 bases. CDR1 is SNHLY and CDR2 is FYNNEI in the germline V gene. V was shortened by 2 bases and J by 7 bases, with 11 bases between the two germline ends. This CDR3 spans 14 amino acids. The CDR3 bases are TGTGCCAGCAGTGAATGGAGGGAACACGGGGAGCTGTTTTTT. Encoded protein: CASSEWREHGELFF.

V is TRBV18 and J is TRBJ2-3; D not resolved. CDR3 length equals 13 residues. CDR1 is KGHSH, CDR2 LQKENI, per germline. The V and J ends lost 3 bases and 0 bases respectively, with 4 bases between them. The CDR3 loop is CASSPLSTDTQYF. CDR3 DNA sequence: TGTGCCAGCTCACCCCTTAGCACAGATACGCAGTATTTT.

The V and J genes are TRBV5-1 and TRBJ1-2; 10 bases fit TRBD1. The CDR3 extends over 15 amino acids. CDR1 SGHRS and CDR2 YFSETQ come from the germline V gene. The ends lost 4 bases at V and 7 bases at J; junction bases unmatched: 10. Here the CDR3 DNA reads TGCGCCAGCAGCCCTGGCAGACAGGGGGCGCGTGGCTACACCTTC. This translates into CASSPGRQGARGYTF. Full variable domain (outside the CDR3, taken from reference TRBV5-1 and TRBJ1-2): KAGVTQTPRYLIKTRGQQVTLSCSPISGHRSVSWYQQTPGQGLQFLFEYFSETQRNKGNFPGRFSGRQFSNSRSEMNVSTLELGDSALYLCASSPGRQGARGYTFGSGTRLTVV.

This rearrangement joins TRBV11-3 to TRBJ2-1; D call uncertain. V was clipped by 0 bases and J by 6 bases, with 3 bases between them. The CDR3 sequence is 12 residues long. CDR1 SGHNT and CDR2 YENEEA come from the germline V gene. The CDR3, as DNA: TGTGCCAGCAGCTTAGAGAGCAATGAGCAGTTCTTC. Translating gives CASSLESNEQFF.

The V and J genes are TRBV19 and TRBJ1-6; D possibly corresponds to TRBD1 (5 bases). The V gene lost 8 bases and the J gene lost 8 bases, with 13 bases spanning the gap. The CDR3 spans 13 residues. In germline, CDR1 is LNHDA, CDR2 SQIVND (reference sequence). CDR3 amino acids: CASRTSDYSPLHF. In nucleotides, the CDR3 is TGTGCCAGTCGGACAAGTGATTATTCACCCCTCCACTTT.

This chain links TRBV15 with TRBJ2-1; D might be TRBD2 (6 bases). V was shortened by 0 bases and J by 4 bases, with 10 bases between the two germline ends. The germline V gene has CDR1 LNHNV and CDR2 YYDKDF (reference sequence). This CDR3 has 15 residues. The CDR3 is CATSREEAGYNEQFF. The CDR3 region has the DNA TGTGCCACCAGCAGAGAGGAGGCGGGGTACAATGAGCAGTTCTTC.

The chain couples TRBV12-5 to TRBJ1-4; 9 bases align to TRBD1. The germline V gene has CDR1 LGHNT and CDR2 FRNRAP. The CDR3 contains 18 residues. V was pared by 0 bases and J by 0 bases, with 5 bases of the junction left unmatched. The CDR3 DNA reads as TGTGCTAGTGGTTTGGTACAGGGGGCAGGGGCAACTAATGAAAAACTGTTTTTT. This encodes CASGLVQGAGATNEKLFF.

This clone was detected only a few times. The chain joins TRBV5-1 to TRBJ1-1, with D tentatively TRBD1 (5 bases). The CDR3 contains 15 residues. The V gene lost 0 bases and the J gene lost 4 bases, with 13 bases spanning the gap. Germline V gives CDR1 SGHRS, CDR2 YFSETQ. The CDR3 DNA is TGCGCCAGCAGCTTGGTGGAGGGGTCAGGCACTGAAGCTTTCTTT. This gives the protein CASSLVEGSGTEAFF.

This clone has a handful of counts. This chain links TRBV5-4 with TRBJ2-1, with 11 bases matching TRBD2. This CDR3 spans 16 amino acids. Germline CDR1 is SGHNT and CDR2 is YYREEE (reference sequence). The J segment lost 4 bases and the V segment lost 1 base, leaving 4 bases of the junction unmatched. In DNA, the CDR3 is TGTGCCAGCAGCTTGTTTAGCGGGAGGGTGTACAATGAGCAGTTCTTC. It translates to CASSLFSGRVYNEQFF. Combining the CDR3 with reference TRBV5-4 and TRBJ2-1 gives the whole variable domain ETGVTQSPTHLIKTRGQQVTLRCSSQSGHNTVSWYQQALGQGPQFIFQYYREEENGRGNFPPRFSGLQFPNYSSELNVNALELDDSALYLCASSLFSGRVYNEQFFGPGTRLTVL.

The chain joins TRBV5-6 to TRBJ2-1; a weak D match, TRBD2 (5 bases). Germline V gene sequence: CDR1 SGHDT, CDR2 YYEEEE. Between the trimmed V and J ends, which lost 3 bases and 1 base, there was a span of 14 bases. This CDR3 is built from 16 residues. In DNA form, the CDR3 reads TGTGCCAGCAGCTGGGCGGGCTTTGGGTCCTACAATGAGCAGTTCTTC. Translation: CASSWAGFGSYNEQFF.

This clone was picked up one time. This sequence joins TRBV6-5 and TRBJ2-2, with D maybe TRBD2 (7 bases). Trimming removed 7 bases at V and 6 bases at J, with 15 bases between. CDR3 length: 14 residues. Per germline, CDR1 MNHEY and CDR2 SVGAGI. For the CDR3, the DNA is TGTGCCAGCACCAAGGGGGAGGGTCCCGGGGAGCTGTTTTTT. Residues: CASTKGEGPGELFF.

The chain carries TRBV2 and TRBJ1-1, with no clear D. Germline V gene data show CDR1 as SNHLY and CDR2 as FYNNEI. The CDR3 runs 14 residues. Trimming left V 4 bases short and J 3 bases short, with 12 bases between. This CDR3 is CASSGSQLDTEAFF. In DNA, the CDR3 is TGTGCCAGCAGTGGATCACAGCTGGACACTGAAGCTTTCTTT. The full variable domain, with the rest looked up from reference TRBV2 and TRBJ1-1, is EPEVTQTPSHQVTQMGQEVILRCVPISNHLYFYWYRQILGQKVEFLVSFYNNEISEKSEIFDDQFSVERPDGSNFTLKIRSTKLEDSAMYFCASSGSQLDTEAFFGQGTRLTVV.

The genes are TRBV3-1 (or the pseudogene TRBV3-2) and TRBJ2-2, with D perhaps matching TRBD2 (5 bases). This CDR3 is 14 amino acids long. Trimming took off 4 bases at V and 6 bases at J, with 12 bases between the two ends. Germline V CDR1 and CDR2: LGHDT, YNNKEL (reference sequence). CDR3: CASSPGSSAGELFF. CDR3 sequence (DNA): TGTGCCAGCAGCCCGGGGTCCTCGGCCGGGGAGCTGTTTTTT.